Listed below are T cell receptor beta chains from one sample, sequenced in a study of pediatric ulcerative colitis. The repertoire was sequenced with immunoSEQ multiplex PCR; TCRdb's copy has only in-frame clones and lacks some. In the table there are tens of thousands of clones, approximately 87% of which are singletons. The sequenced material came from blood. The receptors originated from a boy younger than 18 who was a control in a study of pediatric ulcerative colitis. Both conserved end residues are part of each CDR3. D genes are given only for firm matches. Expanded clones are given a class, and other clones once, few, many or no size at all.

V gene: TRBV19; clone size: once; J gene: TRBJ2-1; D gene: .; CDR3 protein: CASRGRSYNEQFF; CDR3 DNA: TGTGCCAGTAGGGGGCGGTCCTACAATGAGCAGTTCTTC
V gene: TRBV14; clone size: .; J gene: TRBJ2-7; D gene: .; CDR3 protein: CASSPLTEGSTKAQYF; CDR3 DNA: TGTGCCAGCAGCCCCTTGACAGAAGGGTCTACGAAGGCGCAGTACTTC
V gene: TRBV6-4; clone size: .; J gene: TRBJ2-6; D gene: TRBD2; CDR3 protein: CASSEGTSGSGANVLTF; CDR3 DNA: TGTGCCAGCAGTGAAGGGACTAGCGGCTCTGGGGCCAACGTCCTGACTTTC
V gene: TRBV5-6; clone size: once; J gene: TRBJ2-1; D gene: TRBD1; CDR3 protein: CASSRTGTAYNEQFF; CDR3 DNA: TGTGCCAGCAGCCGGACAGGGACGGCCTACAATGAGCAGTTCTTC
V gene: TRBV28; clone size: .; J gene: TRBJ1-5; D gene: .; CDR3 protein: CASRRVGNSNQPQHF; CDR3 DNA: TGTGCCAGCAGGAGGGTCGGAAATAGCAATCAGCCCCAGCATTTT
V gene: TRBV9; clone size: .; J gene: TRBJ2-2; D gene: .; CDR3 protein: CASTPDPLNTGELFF; CDR3 DNA: TGTGCCAGCACCCCGGACCCTCTGAACACCGGGGAGCTGTTTTTT
V gene: TRBV5-1; clone size: .; J gene: TRBJ2-7; D gene: TRBD2; CDR3 protein: CASSSSGSSFYEQYF; CDR3 DNA: TGCGCCAGCAGCTCTAGCGGGAGTTCTTTCTACGAGCAGTACTTC
V gene: TRBV11-3; clone size: .; J gene: TRBJ2-5; D gene: .; CDR3 protein: CASSLGQLPQETQYF; CDR3 DNA: TGTGCCAGCAGCTTAGGACAGCTCCCCCAAGAGACCCAGTACTTC
V gene: TRBV19; clone size: .; J gene: TRBJ2-4; D gene: .; CDR3 protein: CASSMASTAFRYF; CDR3 DNA: TGTGCCAGTAGTATGGCCTCGACCGCATTTCGATACTTC
V gene: TRBV7-3; clone size: .; J gene: TRBJ2-1; D gene: .; CDR3 protein: CASSLTTGSYNEQFF; CDR3 DNA: TGTGCCAGCAGCTTAACGACAGGTTCCTACAATGAGCAGTTCTTC
V gene: TRBV9; clone size: .; J gene: TRBJ2-3; D gene: .; CDR3 protein: CASSATSVSTDTQYF; CDR3 DNA: TGTGCCAGCAGCGCGACTAGTGTTAGCACAGATACGCAGTATTTT
V gene: TRBV5-4; clone size: .; J gene: TRBJ1-2; D gene: .; CDR3 protein: CASSPAPVGSYGYTF; CDR3 DNA: TGTGCCAGCAGCCCGGCACCGGTCGGATCCTATGGCTACACCTTC
V gene: TRBV2; clone size: .; J gene: TRBJ1-2; D gene: TRBD1; CDR3 protein: CASSERQGYYGYTF; CDR3 DNA: TGTGCCAGCAGTGAAAGACAGGGGTACTATGGCTACACCTTC
V gene: TRBV6-1; clone size: .; J gene: TRBJ1-1; D gene: .; CDR3 protein: CASSESLSQAQAFF; CDR3 DNA: TGTGCCAGCAGTGAATCCCTTTCCCAAGCTCAAGCTTTCTTT
V gene: TRBV6-1; clone size: .; J gene: TRBJ2-7; D gene: .; CDR3 protein: CASSEGLDPTYEQYF; CDR3 DNA: TGTGCCAGCAGTGAAGGATTAGACCCGACCTACGAGCAGTACTTC
V gene: TRBV2; clone size: .; J gene: TRBJ1-1; D gene: TRBD1; CDR3 protein: CASSGDRGSNTEAFF; CDR3 DNA: TGTGCCAGCAGTGGGGACAGGGGTTCGAACACTGAAGCTTTCTTT
V gene: TRBV11-2; clone size: .; J gene: TRBJ1-1; D gene: .; CDR3 protein: CASSPSGEPGAEAFF; CDR3 DNA: TGTGCCAGCAGCCCCTCGGGGGAACCTGGGGCTGAAGCTTTCTTT
V gene: TRBV5-1; clone size: .; J gene: TRBJ2-1; D gene: .; CDR3 protein: CASSIGSGSYNEQFF; CDR3 DNA: TGCGCCAGCAGCATCGGTAGCGGAAGCTACAATGAGCAGTTCTTC
V gene: TRBV28; clone size: .; J gene: TRBJ2-7; D gene: .; CDR3 protein: CASTPPGAGSYYEQYF; CDR3 DNA: TGTGCCAGCACCCCCCCGGGGGCGGGAAGCTACTACGAGCAGTACTTC
V gene: TRBV7-3; clone size: .; J gene: TRBJ2-2; D gene: .; CDR3 protein: CASSLTGVGTGELFF; CDR3 DNA: TGTGCCAGCAGCTTAACAGGGGTAGGCACCGGGGAGCTGTTTTTT
V gene: TRBV5-4; clone size: .; J gene: TRBJ2-5; D gene: TRBD2; CDR3 protein: CASSIGLAEETQYF; CDR3 DNA: TGTGCCAGCAGCATTGGACTAGCGGAAGAGACCCAGTACTTC
V gene: TRBV6-5; clone size: .; J gene: TRBJ1-1; D gene: .; CDR3 protein: CASSSGGSVNTEAFF; CDR3 DNA: TGTGCCAGCAGCTCCGGGGGTTCGGTGAACACTGAAGCTTTCTTT
V gene: TRBV9; clone size: .; J gene: TRBJ2-3; D gene: TRBD1; CDR3 protein: CASSVDGRGRTDTQYF; CDR3 DNA: TGTGCCAGCAGCGTAGATGGTAGGGGGCGCACAGATACGCAGTATTTT
V gene: TRBV5-6; clone size: .; J gene: TRBJ1-2; D gene: .; CDR3 protein: CASTPDRLANYGYTF; CDR3 DNA: TGTGCCAGCACCCCGGACCGTTTAGCTAACTATGGCTACACCTTC
V gene: TRBV14; clone size: .; J gene: TRBJ1-4; D gene: .; CDR3 protein: CASSQGIVGRDGKLFF; CDR3 DNA: TGTGCCAGCAGCCAAGGTATCGTCGGCAGGGATGGAAAACTGTTTTTT
V gene: TRBV19; clone size: once; J gene: TRBJ2-1; D gene: TRBD2; CDR3 protein: CASSIGAGGWDEQFF; CDR3 DNA: TGTGCCAGTAGTATTGGCGCGGGAGGGTGGGATGAGCAGTTCTTC
V gene: TRBV11-2; clone size: few; J gene: TRBJ2-1; D gene: TRBD2; CDR3 protein: CASTWEGEQFF; CDR3 DNA: TGTGCCAGCACCTGGGAGGGTGAGCAGTTCTTC
V gene: TRBV2; clone size: .; J gene: TRBJ2-3; D gene: TRBD1; CDR3 protein: CASSETGGIDTQYF; CDR3 DNA: TGTGCCAGCAGTGAGACAGGGGGAATAGATACGCAGTATTTT
V gene: TRBV9; clone size: .; J gene: TRBJ2-7; D gene: .; CDR3 protein: CASSGVSYEQYF; CDR3 DNA: TGTGCCAGCAGCGGGGTCTCCTACGAGCAGTACTTC
V gene: TRBV6-1; clone size: .; J gene: TRBJ1-1; D gene: TRBD1; CDR3 protein: CASSAYPFGQDGNTEAFF; CDR3 DNA: TGTGCCAGCAGTGCTTACCCCTTTGGACAGGATGGGAACACTGAAGCTTTCTTT
V gene: TRBV2; clone size: once; J gene: TRBJ2-5; D gene: .; CDR3 protein: CASSSSLAGYQEIQYF; CDR3 DNA: TGTGCCAGCAGTAGCTCACTAGCCGGATACCAAGAGATCCAGTACTTC
V gene: TRBV18; clone size: .; J gene: TRBJ2-7; D gene: TRBD1; CDR3 protein: CASSSGTAVSYEQYF; CDR3 DNA: TGTGCCAGCTCATCGGGGACAGCCGTCTCCTACGAGCAGTACTTC
V gene: TRBV9; clone size: .; J gene: TRBJ2-2; D gene: TRBD2; CDR3 protein: CASSVTERGPNTGELFF; CDR3 DNA: TGTGCCAGCAGCGTAACTGAGCGGGGACCGAACACCGGGGAGCTGTTTTTT
V gene: TRBV7-9; clone size: .; J gene: TRBJ1-1; D gene: .; CDR3 protein: CASSSGTEAFF; CDR3 DNA: TGTGCCAGCAGCTCCGGGACAGAAGCTTTCTTT
V gene: TRBV5-1; clone size: .; J gene: TRBJ2-5; D gene: TRBD2; CDR3 protein: CASSSGGARETQYF; CDR3 DNA: TGCGCCAGCAGTTCGGGAGGGGCTCGAGAGACCCAGTACTTC
V gene: TRBV6-1; clone size: .; J gene: TRBJ2-1; D gene: .; CDR3 protein: CASSDKGTTRGEQFF; CDR3 DNA: TGTGCCAGCAGTGATAAGGGGACAACGAGGGGTGAGCAGTTCTTC
V gene: TRBV7-2; clone size: .; J gene: TRBJ1-2; D gene: TRBD1; CDR3 protein: CASSAGGLLSHGYTF; CDR3 DNA: TGTGCCAGCAGTGCAGGGGGACTCCTAAGTCATGGCTACACCTTC
V gene: TRBV28; clone size: .; J gene: TRBJ1-2; D gene: .; CDR3 protein: CASSLLGHSKGYTF; CDR3 DNA: TGTGCCAGCAGTTTACTCGGGCATTCGAAAGGCTACACCTTC
V gene: TRBV10-2; clone size: .; J gene: TRBJ1-1; D gene: TRBD1; CDR3 protein: CASGDRGGTEAFF; CDR3 DNA: TGCGCCAGTGGGGACAGGGGAGGGACTGAAGCTTTCTTT
V gene: TRBV19; clone size: .; J gene: TRBJ2-7; D gene: .; CDR3 protein: CASSIGGRNYEQYF; CDR3 DNA: TGTGCCAGTAGTATAGGTGGGAGGAACTACGAGCAGTACTTC
V gene: TRBV7-9; clone size: .; J gene: TRBJ1-1; D gene: .; CDR3 protein: CAGLQSTEAFF; CDR3 DNA: TGTGCCGGACTTCAGAGCACTGAAGCTTTCTTT
V gene: TRBV29-1; clone size: .; J gene: TRBJ2-7; D gene: .; CDR3 protein: CSVGGNEQYF; CDR3 DNA: TGCAGCGTTGGAGGGAACGAGCAGTACTTC
V gene: TRBV28; clone size: .; J gene: TRBJ2-7; D gene: .; CDR3 protein: CASSLNLGKRELSYEQYF; CDR3 DNA: TGTGCCAGCAGTTTAAATCTCGGCAAGAGGGAGCTGTCCTACGAGCAGTACTTC